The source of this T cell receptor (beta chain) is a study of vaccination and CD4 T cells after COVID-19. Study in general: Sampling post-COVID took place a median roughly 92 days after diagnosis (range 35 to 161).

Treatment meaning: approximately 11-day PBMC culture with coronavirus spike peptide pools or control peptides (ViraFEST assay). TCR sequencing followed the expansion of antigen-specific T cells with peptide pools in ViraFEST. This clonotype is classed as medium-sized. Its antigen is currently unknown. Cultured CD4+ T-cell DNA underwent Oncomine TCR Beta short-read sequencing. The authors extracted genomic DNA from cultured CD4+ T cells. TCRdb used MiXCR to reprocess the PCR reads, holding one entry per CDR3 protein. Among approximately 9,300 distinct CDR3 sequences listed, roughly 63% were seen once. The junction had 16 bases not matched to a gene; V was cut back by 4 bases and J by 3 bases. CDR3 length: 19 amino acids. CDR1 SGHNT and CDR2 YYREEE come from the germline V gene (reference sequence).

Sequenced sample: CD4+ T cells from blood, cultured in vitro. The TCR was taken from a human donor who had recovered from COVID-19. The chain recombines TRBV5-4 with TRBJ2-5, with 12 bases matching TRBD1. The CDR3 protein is CASSPRRGTGGVIKETQYF. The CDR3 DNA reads TGTGCCAGCAGCCCCAGACGTGGGACAGGGGGCGTTATTAAAGAGACCCAGTACTTC.